The 19 T cell receptor beta chains reported below all come from one sample, sequenced in a study of spatial heterogeneity in lung cancer. A single record per CDR3 protein comes from TCRdb applying MiXCR to the 5' RACE reads. The sample has under 20,000 distinct CDR3 sequences, 6.2% seen once. Overall study findings and caveats: Intratumoral expanded alpha and beta TCR counts were found to track tumor mutation counts.

Time point meaning: sample taken at primary tumor resection. Their target antigens are unknown. The sample here was lung tumor tissue, taken at surgery. Source of these receptors: a male donor with early-stage non-small cell lung cancer.

This clonotype appeared many times. The chain recombines TRBV7-2 with TRBJ2-2; perhaps TRBD1 as D (6 bases). CDR3 size: 14 residues. Germline V gives CDR1 SGHTA, CDR2 FQGNSA. Trimming pared 4 bases from V and 11 bases from J, leaving 17 bases between. The CDR3 sequence: CASSSLLGTSELFF. The CDR3 nucleotides read TGTGCCAGCAGCTCCTTATTGGGGACAAGTGAGCTGTTTTTT. The full variable domain, its missing parts supplied by reference TRBV7-2 and TRBJ2-2, is GAGVSQSPSNKVTEKGKDVELRCDPISGHTALYWYRQSLGQGLEFLIYFQGNSAPDKSGLPSDRFSAERTGGSVSTLTIQRTQQEDSAVYLCASSSLLGTSELFFGEGSRLTVL.

Ten or more counts support this clonotype. This chain links TRBV6-5 with TRBJ1-5; maybe TRBD1 (5 bases). Trimming removed 2 bases at V and 5 bases at J, with 13 bases between. CDR1 and CDR2 (germline): MNHEY, SVGAGI. The CDR3 spans 15 residues. The CDR3 here is CASSYTAGTDQPQHF. The CDR3 bases are TGTGCCAGCAGTTACACGGCAGGGACGGATCAGCCCCAGCATTTT.

The chain joins TRBV20-1 to TRBJ2-1, with 11 bases lining up with TRBD2. Germline-derived CDR1 and CDR2 are DFQATT and SNEGSKA (reference sequence). The CDR3 contains 16 residues. J lost 1 base, V lost 6 bases, and 8 bases had no gene match. The CDR3 DNA follows: TGCAGTGCCACTGGACTAGCGGGTTTTTCCTACAATGAGCAGTTCTTC. Protein product: CSATGLAGFSYNEQFF.

This clonotype was detected ten times or more. The rearrangement uses TRBV20-1 and TRBJ1-5, with a possible D match to TRBD1 (5 bases). Germline V gives CDR1 DFQATT, CDR2 SNEGSKA (reference sequence). The germline V and J ends were trimmed by 0 bases and 0 bases, with 15 bases remaining between them. The CDR3 spans 17 residues. In nucleotides, the CDR3 is TGCAGTGCTAGAGAGCTTGGAACGGGGGATAGCAATCAGCCCCAGCATTTT. Residues: CSARELGTGDSNQPQHF.

In this sample, this clonotype turned up many times. The J gene is TRBJ1-1, the V gene TRBV6-5; a possible D gene is TRBD1 (6 bases). This CDR3 contains 15 residues. Germline CDR1 is MNHEY and CDR2 is SVGAGI. Trimming removed 2 bases at V and 4 bases at J, with 14 bases between. The CDR3 loop reads CASSYGQGFRTEAFF. In DNA form, the CDR3 reads TGTGCCAGCAGTTACGGCCAGGGGTTTCGCACTGAAGCTTTCTTT.

In its sample, this clonotype was seen many times. This rearrangement joins TRBV14 to TRBJ1-1; unclear D gene. The CDR3 is 13 amino acids. Germline CDR1 is SGHDN and CDR2 is FVKESK. V gave up 4 bases and J gave up 4 bases, with 10 bases separating them. CDR3 residues: CASSPRSSTEAFF. For the CDR3, the DNA is TGTGCCAGCAGCCCCAGGTCGAGCACTGAAGCTTTCTTT.

This clonotype was seen at least ten times. V usage is TRBV24-1 and J usage is TRBJ1-6; possibly TRBD1 for D (6 bases). Germline CDR1 is KGHDR and CDR2 is SFDVKD. The CDR3 runs 15 residues. Trimming took off 3 bases at V and 7 bases at J, with 12 bases between the two ends. The CDR3 loop reads CATSDAQGMNSPLHF. CDR3 nucleotide sequence: TGTGCCACCAGTGATGCGCAGGGGATGAATTCACCCCTCCACTTT.

This clonotype was seen ten or more times. The CDR3: CASSLQGGLTSYNEQFF. The CDR3 region has the DNA TGCGCCAGCAGCCTACAGGGGGGACTCACTTCTTACAATGAGCAGTTCTTC. This chain links TRBV5-1 with TRBJ2-1; TRBD1 matches 8 bases. Germline CDR1 SGHRS, CDR2 YFSETQ. The CDR3 is 17 residues long. V lost 4 bases, J lost 4 bases, and 13 bases stayed unmatched.

In this sample, this clonotype turned up many times. The rearrangement links TRBV29-1 to TRBJ2-2; tentatively, D is TRBD2 (5 bases). Per the germline V gene, CDR1 is SQVTM and CDR2 is ANQGSEA. This CDR3 contains 15 residues. The germline V and J ends were trimmed by 4 bases and 1 base, with 13 bases remaining between them. CDR3 residues: CSVVGAGMNTGELFF. The CDR3 DNA reads as TGCAGCGTTGTTGGTGCGGGTATGAACACCGGGGAGCTGTTTTTT.

In its sample, this clonotype was seen many times. This sequence joins TRBV3-1 and TRBJ1-1; tentative D call: TRBD1 (5 bases). V lost 8 bases, J lost 3 bases, and 16 bases lay in between. The CDR3 totals 14 residues. Germline V gene data show CDR1 as LGHDT and CDR2 as YNNKEL (reference sequence). CDR3 coding DNA: TGTGCCAGCTCCAGCATAGGAGGGGACACTGAAGCTTTCTTT. Translation: CASSSIGGDTEAFF.

Ten or more counts support this clonotype. V and J are TRBV7-9 and TRBJ2-2, with 10 positions matching TRBD2. Germline assignment: CDR1 SEHNR and CDR2 FQNEAQ (reference sequence). Trimming at V came to 9 bases and at J to 3 bases, leaving 4 bases not matched to a gene. This CDR3 spans 14 amino acids. CDR3 sequence: CASVGLADTGELFF. CDR3 nucleotide sequence: TGTGCCAGTGTCGGACTAGCGGACACCGGGGAGCTGTTTTTT.

This clonotype appeared a few times. The V gene is TRBV18, the J gene TRBJ2-3; 8 bases map to TRBD2. CDR1 and CDR2 (germline): KGHSH, LQKENI. The ends lost 3 bases at V and 0 bases at J; junction bases unmatched: 5. The length of the CDR3 is 16 residues. The CDR3 is CASSPPGGASTDTQYF. The CDR3, as DNA: TGTGCCAGCTCACCGCCGGGAGGGGCTAGCACAGATACGCAGTATTTT.

This clonotype was seen ten or more times. The V gene is TRBV12-3 or TRBV12-4, the J gene TRBJ2-5; no firm D call. V lost 6 bases and J lost 5, with 7 bases in between. The CDR3 is 11 residues long. As DNA, the CDR3 is TGTGCCAGCAGCACAAGGGAGACCCAGTACTTC. This gives the protein CASSTRETQYF.

This clonotype appeared many times. The chain has TRBV2 and TRBJ1-6; 9 bases match TRBD1. V trimming: 9 bases; J trimming: 6 bases; junction bases outside the gene matches: 3. Per the germline V gene, CDR1 is SNHLY and CDR2 is FYNNEI. The CDR3 is 13 residues long. Written as DNA, the CDR3 is TGTGCCAGTGGGACAGGGTTTAATTCACCCCTCCACTTT. Amino acid sequence: CASGTGFNSPLHF.

This sequence joins TRBV6-6 and TRBJ2-1, with TRBD2 matching over 7 bases. Germline CDR1 and CDR2: MNHNY and SVGAGI (reference sequence). Losses at the gene ends were 11 bases for V and 1 base for J; bases not matched to a gene: 8. The CDR3 runs to 14 residues. CDR3 in amino acids: CAATGGGSYNEQFF. CDR3 nucleotide sequence: TGTGCCGCAACGGGCGGGGGTTCCTACAATGAGCAGTTCTTC.

This clonotype occurred many times. The chain employs TRBV6-6 and TRBJ1-3; D remains ambiguous. Germline values: CDR1 MNHNY, CDR2 SVGAGI (reference sequence). The CDR3 totals 15 residues. The ends were cut back, 7 bases at V and 0 bases at J, with 13 bases in the middle. CDR3 sequence reads: CASKKPGASGNTIYF. The CDR3 DNA reads TGTGCCAGCAAGAAACCAGGAGCCTCTGGAAACACCATATATTTT.

This clonotype was recorded many times. The rearrangement uses TRBV4-3 and TRBJ2-1; unclear D gene. Trimming removed 3 bases at V and 8 bases at J, with 17 bases between. CDR1 and CDR2 (germline): LGHNA, YSLEER. This CDR3 has 15 amino acids. This CDR3 is CASSQFSRYGDEQFF. The DNA of the CDR3 is TGCGCCAGCAGCCAGTTCTCTCGGTATGGCGATGAGCAGTTCTTC.

The chain has TRBV18 and TRBJ2-3; no firm D call. Trimming pared 8 bases from V and 4 bases from J, leaving 13 bases between. The length of the CDR3 is 13 residues. Germline values: CDR1 KGHSH, CDR2 LQKENI. The CDR3 DNA is TGTGCCAGCAAGCCGTCGGCCTCAGATACGCAGTATTTT. Protein product: CASKPSASDTQYF.

The table lists this clonotype with many counts. The chain carries TRBV5-1 and TRBJ2-7; D may be TRBD2 (5 bases). V was pared by 2 bases and J by 4 bases, with 10 bases between. Germline V lookup: CDR1 SGHRS, CDR2 YFSETQ. The CDR3 length is 13 residues. CDR3 nucleotide sequence: TGCGCCAGCAGCTTAACTCCGGGGTACGAGCAGTACTTC. It yields the protein CASSLTPGYEQYF.